This T cell receptor beta chain stems from a study of T cells in Graves' hyperthyroidism and ophthalmopathy. Study outcomes and limitations: A 13 V-J model separated ophthalmopathy from stable hyperthyroidism. Most thyroid clonotypes with frequency above 0.001 were detected in blood.

The CDR3 extends over 14 amino acids. Germline CDR1 and CDR2: SQVTM and ANQGSEA. The trim removed 6 bases at V and 4 bases at J, leaving 9 bases unmatched. This clonotype was picked up many times. Its antigen is unknown. Ahead of any ophthalmopathy symptoms, the blood sample was obtained at the first diagnosis of hyperthyroidism. The source of the PBMCs was over 8.5 ml of fresh peripheral blood. Using RNA transcripts as the source, TCR beta CDR3 regions were amplified. The HTBI primer set served for first-round RT-PCR of the TCR CDR3. MiXCR, applied by TCRdb to the multiplex PCR reads, yields one record per CDR3 protein. Found here are 550,000 to 850,000 distinct CDR3 sequences, around 19% of them singletons; the top ten hold around 15%.

Sequenced material: blood. This receptor was obtained from a woman between 50 and 59 years old with Graves' hyperthyroidism that later progressed to Graves' ophthalmopathy. The chain is built from TRBV29-1 and TRBJ2-1; 7 nucleotides agree with TRBD1. CDR3 nucleotide sequence: TGCAGCGTAATAACAGGGGAAAGTTACAATGAGCAGTTCTTC. The encoded protein is CSVITGESYNEQFF.